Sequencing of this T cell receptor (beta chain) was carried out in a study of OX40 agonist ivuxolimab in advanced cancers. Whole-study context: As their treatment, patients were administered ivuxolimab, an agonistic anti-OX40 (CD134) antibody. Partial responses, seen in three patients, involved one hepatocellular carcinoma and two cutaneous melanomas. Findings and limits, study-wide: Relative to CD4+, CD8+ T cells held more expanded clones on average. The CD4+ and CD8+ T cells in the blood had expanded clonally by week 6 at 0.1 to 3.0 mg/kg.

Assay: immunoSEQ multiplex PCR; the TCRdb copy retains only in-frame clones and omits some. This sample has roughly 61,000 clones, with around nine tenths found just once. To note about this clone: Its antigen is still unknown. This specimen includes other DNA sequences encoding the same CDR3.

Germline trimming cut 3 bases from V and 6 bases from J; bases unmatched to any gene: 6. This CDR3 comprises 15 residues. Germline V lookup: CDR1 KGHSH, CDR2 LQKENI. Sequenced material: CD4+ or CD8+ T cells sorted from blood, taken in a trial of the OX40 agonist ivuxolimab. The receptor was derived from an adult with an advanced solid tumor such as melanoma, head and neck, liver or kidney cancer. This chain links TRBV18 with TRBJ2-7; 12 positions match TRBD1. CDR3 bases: TGTGCCAGCTCACCGGGACAGGGGGCGTTGGGCGAGCAGTACTTC. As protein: CASSPGQGALGEQYF.